This TCR beta chain was identified in a study of T cells in Graves' hyperthyroidism and ophthalmopathy. V was shortened by 0 bases and J by 7 bases, with 12 bases between the two germline ends. CDR3 length equals 15 residues. CDR1 is MGHRA and CDR2 is YSYEKL in the germline V gene. TCR beta CDR3 regions were amplified from RNA transcripts. First-round RT-PCR targeting the TCR CDR3 was performed with the HTBI primer set. TCRdb called the multiplex PCR reads again in MiXCR, with one record for every CDR3 protein. The table has approximately 360,000 distinct CDR3 sequences, 15% to 19% seen once. Sequenced input: blood. The receptor was derived from a woman younger than 30 with Graves' hyperthyroidism that later progressed to Graves' ophthalmopathy. The chain joins TRBV4-1 to TRBJ2-2; D call uncertain. Here the CDR3 DNA reads TGCGCCAGCAGCCAAGAAGCCCGGGTCGGCGGGGAGCTGTTTTTT. Translation: CASSQEARVGGELFF.